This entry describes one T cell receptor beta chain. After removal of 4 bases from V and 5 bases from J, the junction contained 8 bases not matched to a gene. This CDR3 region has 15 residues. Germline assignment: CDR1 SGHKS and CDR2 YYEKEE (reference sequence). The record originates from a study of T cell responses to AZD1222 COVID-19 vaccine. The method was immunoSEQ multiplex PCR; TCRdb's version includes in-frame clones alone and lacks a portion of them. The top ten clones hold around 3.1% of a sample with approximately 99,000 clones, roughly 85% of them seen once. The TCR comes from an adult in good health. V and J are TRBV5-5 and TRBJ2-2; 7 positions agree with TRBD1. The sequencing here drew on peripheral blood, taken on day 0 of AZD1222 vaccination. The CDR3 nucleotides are TGTGCCAGCAGCATTCTACAGGGGTTAACCGGGGAGCTGTTTTTT. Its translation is CASSILQGLTGELFF.